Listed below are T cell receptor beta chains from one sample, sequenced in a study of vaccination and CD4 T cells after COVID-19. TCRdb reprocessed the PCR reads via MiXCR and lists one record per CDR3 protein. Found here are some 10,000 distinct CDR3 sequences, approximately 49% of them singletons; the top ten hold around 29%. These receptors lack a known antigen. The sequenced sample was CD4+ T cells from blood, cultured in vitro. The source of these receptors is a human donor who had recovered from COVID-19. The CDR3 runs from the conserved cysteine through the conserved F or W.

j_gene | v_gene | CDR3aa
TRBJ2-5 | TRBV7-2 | CASSFTSGGAPETQYF
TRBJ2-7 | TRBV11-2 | CASSPRGAYEQYF
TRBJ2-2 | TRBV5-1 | CASSAIGPWTGELFF
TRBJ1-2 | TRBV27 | CASSLVGEGCGYTF
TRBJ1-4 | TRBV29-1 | CSVRGRFNEKLFF
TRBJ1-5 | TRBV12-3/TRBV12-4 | CASGTQGRAQPQHF
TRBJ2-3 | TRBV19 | CASRASGGDTQYF
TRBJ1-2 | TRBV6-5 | CASSYTRTGGSYGYTF
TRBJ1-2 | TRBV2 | CASRGDSYGYTF
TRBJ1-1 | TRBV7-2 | CASTPITGNTEAFF
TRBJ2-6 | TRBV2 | CASTWDGRSGANVLTF
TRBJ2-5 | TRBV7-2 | CASSLGAGTVETQYF
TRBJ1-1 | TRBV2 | CASTKGGGGYKNTEAFF
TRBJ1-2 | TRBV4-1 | CASRPQGPYGYTF
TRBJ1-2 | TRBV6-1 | CASTRGINYGYTF
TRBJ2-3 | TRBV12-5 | CASGLVQSTDTQYF
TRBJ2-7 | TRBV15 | CATSRDQTGVYEQYF
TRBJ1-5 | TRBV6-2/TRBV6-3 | CASRGRDGQPQHF
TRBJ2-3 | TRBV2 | CASSTQGGTQYF
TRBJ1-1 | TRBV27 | CASSWGAPPMNTEAFF
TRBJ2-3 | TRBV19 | CASMGHAGGTDTQYF
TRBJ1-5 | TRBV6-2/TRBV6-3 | CASREQGYSNQPQHF
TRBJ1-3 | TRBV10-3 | CAISEGGLAGNTIYF
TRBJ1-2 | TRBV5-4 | CASSLDIGQGHGYTF
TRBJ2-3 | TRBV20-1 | CSASLQGAFTDTQYF
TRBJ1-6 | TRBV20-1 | CSARVAKGVENSPLHF
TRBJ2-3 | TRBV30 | CAWNTGQGKDTQYF
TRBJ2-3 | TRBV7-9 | CASSELKRRSTDTQYF
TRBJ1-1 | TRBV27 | CASSLGVGTEAFF
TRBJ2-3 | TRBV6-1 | CASSPRQGDTQYF
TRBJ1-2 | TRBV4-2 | CASSRVGPGENYGYTF
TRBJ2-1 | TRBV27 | CASSRSGTAYNEQFF
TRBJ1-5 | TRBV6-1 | CASWDRVGEQPQHF
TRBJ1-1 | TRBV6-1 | CASSPLDREAEAFF
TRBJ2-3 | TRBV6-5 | CASSYPRGTDTQYF
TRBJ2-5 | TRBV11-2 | CASSSPSGAKQETQYF
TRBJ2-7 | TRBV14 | CASSGRGMATGFEQYF
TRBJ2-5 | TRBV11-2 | CASSLHSGDPMTQYF
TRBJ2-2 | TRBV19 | CASSSRTVGELFF
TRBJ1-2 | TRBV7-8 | CASSRQGTTGYTF
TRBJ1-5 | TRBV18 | CASSPGTANQPQHF
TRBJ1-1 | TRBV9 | CASSVGGTGNTEAFF
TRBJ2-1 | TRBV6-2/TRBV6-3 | CASSSGGSYNEQFF
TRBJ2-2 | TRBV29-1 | CSVGSNTGELFF
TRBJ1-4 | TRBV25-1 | CASSVSPGQGNGDSEKLFF
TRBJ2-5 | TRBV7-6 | CASSPLRVETQYF
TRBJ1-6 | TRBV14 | CASSRELYNSPLHF
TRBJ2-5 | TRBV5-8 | CASGRGVETQYF
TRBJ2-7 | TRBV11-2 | CASSLGFTGETYEQYF
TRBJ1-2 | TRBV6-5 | CASSYYGVNYGYTF
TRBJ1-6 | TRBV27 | CASSSTGSPLHF
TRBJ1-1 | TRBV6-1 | CASSQTGTNTEAFF
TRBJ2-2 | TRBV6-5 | CASSLVAGGNTGELFF
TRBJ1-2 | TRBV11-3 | CASSPGQGYRGYTF
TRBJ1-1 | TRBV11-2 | CASSRLNTEAFF
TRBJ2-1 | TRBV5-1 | CASSLTSGSSYNEQFF
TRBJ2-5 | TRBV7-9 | CASSEMGETQYF
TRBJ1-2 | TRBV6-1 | CASRTGNNYGYTF
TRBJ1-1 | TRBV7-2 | CASTPPPGERPNTEAFF